This TCR beta chain was retrieved from a study of T cell repertoires in aging, cancer and after chemotherapy. Study at large: Over several months to years, re-sampled healthy donor repertoires clearly shared clones.

Points on this clonotype: Its antigen is as yet unknown. The junction shows a germline mismatch at one end, possibly a read error.

Findings and limits, study-wide: Loss of evenness, beyond lost richness, contributed to age-related TCR diversity decline in cancer patients. Compared with age-matched healthy donors, untreated hematological or solid cancer patients showed higher blood TCR clonality. Rebound thymic output was suggested by rising median generation probability during chemotherapy in each cancer cohort.

Rearranged V-D-J TRB sequences were amplified with a mixed TRB-A/B primer pool. Via MiXCR, TCRdb re-called the multiplex PCR reads, giving one row per CDR3 protein. The sample has about 11,000 distinct CDR3 sequences, around 32% seen once; the top ten hold approximately 3.4%. CDR1 is MNHNS, CDR2 SASEGT, per germline. The CDR3 length is 14 residues. Peripheral blood genomic DNA, not sorted cells or RNA, was the template. The chain recombines TRBV6-1 with TRBJ2-7; no firm D call. Sequenced input: blood. This clonotype originated in a human donor in good health. CDR3 nucleotides: TGTGCCAGCATATCCTATCCGGTCGGGTACGAGCAGTATTTC. This translates into CASISYPVGYEQYF.